These 16 T cell receptor beta chains were all obtained from the same sample, sequenced in a study of cytomegalovirus exposure and HLA in healthy donors. The assay was immunoSEQ multiplex PCR, and TCRdb's table has in-frame clones only and misses some. This table holds roughly 230,000 clones, 90% found once. The sample was PBMCs. The origin of the receptors is a woman aged 25-40 years in good health and CMV-seronegative.

The chain employs TRBV7-2 and TRBJ2-3, with TRBD2 matching over 10 bases. This CDR3 is built from 18 residues. V lost 1 base, J lost 11 bases, and 18 bases stayed unmatched. Germline CDR1 reads SGHTA; CDR2 reads FQGNSA. The CDR3: CASSLGLRGLASPPMQYF. For the CDR3, the DNA is TGTGCCAGCAGCTTAGGTCTTCGGGGACTAGCGTCACCTCCAATGCAGTATTTT. The entire variable domain, with the rest obtained from reference TRBV7-2 and TRBJ2-3, is as follows: GAGVSQSPSNKVTEKGKDVELRCDPISGHTALYWYRQSLGQGLEFLIYFQGNSAPDKSGLPSDRFSAERTGGSVSTLTIQRTQQEDSAVYLCASSLGLRGLASPPMQYFGPGTRLTVL.

Here the CDR3 reads CASSSTGTSYNEQFF. CDR3 nucleotide sequence: TGTGCCAGCAGCTCGACCGGGACTAGTTACAATGAGCAGTTCTTC. The gene calls are TRBV7-9 and TRBJ2-1; 8 bases are shared with TRBD2. Germline CDR1 is SEHNR and CDR2 is FQNEAQ (reference sequence). V lost 4 bases to trimming and J lost 4 bases; unmatched junction nucleotides: 6. The CDR3 runs 15 residues.

The chain combines TRBV9 with TRBJ2-1; D is unresolved. Trimming cost V 0 bases and J 2 bases, with 6 bases left between them. The CDR3 loop spans 14 amino acids. From germline, CDR1 is SGDLS and CDR2 YYNGEE. The DNA for the CDR3 is TGTGCCAGCAGCGTAGACAGCGCCTACAATGAGCAGTTCTTC. Amino acid sequence: CASSVDSAYNEQFF.

The table lists this clone with a count of one. The rearrangement joins TRBV7-3 to TRBJ2-1; D may match TRBD1 or TRBD2 (6 bases each). The CDR3 loop spans 15 amino acids. Germline assignment: CDR1 SGHTA and CDR2 FQGTGA. Trimming took 5 bases from V and 9 from J, leaving 20 bases between them. The CDR3 region has the DNA TGTGCCAGCAGCCGGGCGTCGGGGGCTGGAGGTGAGCAGTTCTTC. Protein sequence: CASSRASGAGGEQFF.

The chain recombines TRBV6-5 with TRBJ2-5, with D perhaps matching TRBD1 (5 bases). V was cut by 4 bases and J by 5 bases, with 14 bases left in between. CDR1 and CDR2 from the germline V gene are MNHEY and SVGAGI. The CDR3 extends over 14 amino acids. This CDR3 reads CASSSQVTRETQYF. CDR3 in DNA: TGTGCCAGCAGTTCACAGGTGACAAGGGAGACCCAGTACTTC.

The chain employs TRBV2 and TRBJ2-1, with a tentative D call TRBD2 (5 bases). Germline values: CDR1 SNHLY, CDR2 FYNNEI. V lost 1 base, J lost 7 bases, and 8 bases lay in between. The CDR3 contains 13 residues. In DNA form, the CDR3 reads TGTGCCAGCAGTGAAGTTAGGACTAATGAGCAGTTCTTC. Translation: CASSEVRTNEQFF. Together with reference TRBV2 and TRBJ2-1, the CDR3 gives the full variable domain: EPEVTQTPSHQVTQMGQEVILRCVPISNHLYFYWYRQILGQKVEFLVSFYNNEISEKSEIFDDQFSVERPDGSNFTLKIRSTKLEDSAMYFCASSEVRTNEQFFGPGTRLTVL.

V gene TRBV11-2 combines with J gene TRBJ1-4, with TRBD1 identical over 10 bases. The V and J ends lost 5 bases and 3 bases, in that order; junction bases with no gene match: 9. CDR3 size: 17 residues. Germline values: CDR1 SGHAT, CDR2 FQNNGV. The CDR3 DNA reads as TGTGCCAGCAGCGTCAGTGACAGGGGGCGGTCTAATGAAAAACTGTTTTTT. This gives the protein CASSVSDRGRSNEKLFF.

The chain combines TRBV27 with TRBJ2-3; no firm D call. CDR1 and CDR2 (germline): MNHEY, SMNVEV (reference sequence). The CDR3 contains 14 residues. With 3 bases removed from V and 4 bases from J, the gap between germline ends came to 11 bases. CDR3 in DNA: TGTGCCAGCAGTTTGTCAGAGCACGCAGATACGCAGTATTTT. This encodes CASSLSEHADTQYF.

This clone turned up a few times. V is TRBV29-1 and J is TRBJ2-1, with D unresolved. The germline V gene has CDR1 SQVTM and CDR2 ANQGSEA. V lost 7 bases to trimming and J lost 7 bases, with 11 bases between them. This CDR3 contains 11 residues. The CDR3 DNA follows: TGCAGCGGGAACGAGTCGAATGAGCAGTTCTTC. The encoded protein is CSGNESNEQFF.

The chain couples TRBV25-1 to TRBJ1-3, with TRBD1 identical over 7 bases. Trimming cost V 3 bases and J 0 bases; bases outside gene matches: 2. Germline assignment: CDR1 MGHDK and CDR2 SYGVNS. The CDR3 contains 15 residues. This chain's CDR3 is CASSETGFSGNTIYF. CDR3 sequence (DNA): TGTGCCAGCAGTGAGACAGGGTTCTCTGGAAACACCATATATTTT.

V gene TRBV30 combines with J gene TRBJ1-2, with D uncertain. V was trimmed by 3 bases and J by 5 bases, leaving 7 bases between them. The CDR3 is 11 amino acids. CDR1 is GTSNPN and CDR2 is SVGIG in the germline V gene (reference sequence). The chain's CDR3 is CAWRGPYGYTF. CDR3 sequence (DNA): TGTGCCTGGAGAGGACCGTATGGCTACACCTTC.

CDR3 in DNA: TGTGCCAGCAGGTGGAGGGGGACTGAAGCTTTCTTT. Protein sequence: CASRWRGTEAFF. V gene TRBV2 combines with J gene TRBJ1-1, with D possibly being TRBD1 (6 bases). Germline-derived CDR1 and CDR2 are SNHLY and FYNNEI. V lost 6 bases and J lost 5, with 10 bases in between. There are 12 residues in the CDR3.

V gene TRBV18 combines with J gene TRBJ2-7; 16 positions match TRBD2. With 5 bases clipped from V and 1 base from J, the junction kept 11 bases outside the gene matches. This CDR3 is 19 amino acids long. Germline assignment: CDR1 KGHSH and CDR2 LQKENI. CDR3 loop: CASSDPGLAGGPFSYEQYF. The CDR3 DNA reads TGTGCCAGCTCAGATCCGGGACTAGCGGGAGGGCCATTTTCCTACGAGCAGTACTTC.

This chain uses TRBV15 with TRBJ2-7; 7 bases match TRBD1. The junction had 10 bases not matched to a gene; V was cut back by 0 bases and J by 5 bases. The germline gives CDR1 LNHNV, CDR2 YYDKDF (reference sequence). The CDR3 spans 16 residues. CDR3 residues: CATSRDLGQAPNEQYF. CDR3 DNA sequence: TGTGCCACCAGCAGAGATCTTGGACAGGCACCGAACGAGCAGTACTTC.

This clone was seen a few times. This chain joins TRBV7-6 and TRBJ2-7; 15 bases match TRBD2. Losses at the gene ends were 1 base for V and 7 bases for J; bases not matched to a gene: 2. CDR3 size: 15 residues. In germline, CDR1 is SGHVS, CDR2 FNYEAQ. DNA for the CDR3: TGTGCCAGCAGCTTAGGGGGACTAGCGGGAGGTGAGCAGTACTTC. The encoded protein is CASSLGGLAGGEQYF.

This chain links TRBV5-1 with TRBJ1-1, with a weak D call TRBD1 (6 bases). V lost 4 bases and J 2 bases, leaving 12 bases between the germline ends. Germline V gene lookup returns CDR1 SGHRS and CDR2 YFSETQ. CDR3 length equals 14 residues. The CDR3 sequence is CASSIRTDNTEAFF. The CDR3 DNA follows: TGCGCCAGCAGCATTCGGACAGACAACACTGAAGCTTTCTTT.